This paragraph reports one T cell receptor beta chain. CDR1 SGHTA and CDR2 FQGNSA come from the germline V gene. This CDR3 has 15 residues. V shed 2 bases and J shed 4 bases, with 11 bases lying between them. The sample comes from a study of blood T cell repertoires in COVID-19. Study in general: Researchers got acute and convalescent COVID-19 samples from the United States, Italy and Spain. The cDNA or gDNA used as material had been derived from T cells, B-cell-depleted T cells, or PBMCs.

Methods used by the authors: Reference gene primer amplification in the assay estimated nucleated cell counts. Only in-frame clones appear in the TCRdb table, and some are missing; sequencing was by immunoSEQ multiplex PCR. V and J calls and clone size are copied from that table; D and trimming were computed from the DNA. The sample lists under 200,000 clones, 85% to 90% seen once, with 0.7% to 0.8% in the top ten. The V and J genes are TRBV7-2 and TRBJ1-4, with unresolved D. Sequenced material: peripheral blood. This receptor was taken from a woman aged 65 to 85 with acute or convalescent COVID-19. This CDR3 is CASSLLGRGNEKLFF. Written as DNA, the CDR3 is TGTGCCAGCAGCTTACTAGGACGGGGTAATGAAAAACTGTTTTTT.